These 21 T cell receptor beta chains were sequenced from one sample in a study of cytomegalovirus exposure and HLA in healthy donors. This table comes from immunoSEQ multiplex PCR, and its TCRdb copy is limited to in-frame clones, with some not included. The repertoire has around 400,000 clones, just over 85% of them found once; the top ten carry 0.8% to 0.85%. The sample was PBMCs. These receptors all come from a woman under 30 in good health and CMV-seronegative.

This chain links TRBV2 with TRBJ1-5; 7 bases agree with TRBD1. Germline lookup yields CDR1 SNHLY and CDR2 FYNNEI. V was clipped by 7 bases and J by 4 bases; unmatched bases: 7. The CDR3 is made up of 14 amino acids. Here the CDR3 reads CASKGTAYNQPQHF. In DNA form, the CDR3 reads TGTGCCAGCAAAGGGACAGCCTATAATCAGCCCCAGCATTTT.

The V gene is TRBV7-9, the J gene TRBJ2-5; weak D call: TRBD2 (6 bases). CDR1 is SEHNR and CDR2 is FQNEAQ in the germline V gene (reference sequence). V shed 5 bases and J shed 5 bases, with 21 bases lying between them. There are 16 residues in the CDR3. The CDR3 bases are TGTGCCAGCAGCCCCGTTGCGGGGTCGGGTTATGAGACCCAGTACTTC. This sequence encodes CASSPVAGSGYETQYF.

V and J are TRBV18 and TRBJ1-2, with 12 bases that match TRBD1. The V gene's germline CDR1 is KGHSH and CDR2 LQKENI. The CDR3 covers 16 residues. V trimming: 2 bases; J trimming: 6 bases; junction bases outside the gene matches: 7. The CDR3 loop is CASSPSRGQGADGYTF. The CDR3, as DNA: TGTGCCAGCTCACCAAGCCGGGGACAGGGGGCGGATGGCTACACCTTC.

The rearrangement uses TRBV27 and TRBJ1-1; no clear D. Trimming shortened V by 0 bases and J by 4 bases, and 9 bases separated the two germline ends. This CDR3 is 14 amino acids long. Germline lookup yields CDR1 MNHEY and CDR2 SMNVEV (reference sequence). This CDR3 is CASSLSTGSTEAFF. CDR3 sequence (DNA): TGTGCCAGCAGTTTATCGACGGGGAGCACTGAAGCTTTCTTT.

The rearrangement joins TRBV4-1 to TRBJ1-1; 7 bases are shared with TRBD1. This CDR3 is built from 18 residues. Per the germline V gene, CDR1 is MGHRA and CDR2 is YSYEKL. With 1 base clipped from V and 1 base from J, the junction kept 12 bases outside the gene matches. The DNA of the CDR3 is TGCGCCAGCAGCCAAGCCCTCCCGACAGGGAGAAAGAACACTGAAGCTTTCTTT. Translation gives CASSQALPTGRKNTEAFF.

The gene calls are TRBV11-2 and TRBJ2-7, with TRBD1 matching over 8 bases. Germline values: CDR1 SGHAT, CDR2 FQNNGV. CDR3 size: 13 residues. Trimming at V came to 5 bases and at J to 3 bases, leaving 3 bases not matched to a gene. The CDR3 reads CASSQGQVYEQYF. CDR3 in DNA: TGTGCCAGCAGCCAGGGACAGGTCTACGAGCAGTACTTC.

Remarks on this clone: In the same sample, other DNA sequences code for this CDR3. The rearrangement joins TRBV5-1 to TRBJ1-1; 7 bases map to TRBD1. CDR3 size: 12 residues. The junction had 5 bases not matched to a gene; V was cut back by 2 bases and J by 10 bases. Germline-derived CDR1 and CDR2 are SGHRS and YFSETQ. This CDR3 is CASSLTGVGAFF. The CDR3 bases are TGCGCCAGCAGCTTAACAGGGGTTGGAGCTTTCTTT.

The V and J genes are TRBV6-5 and TRBJ2-3; tentative D call: TRBD1 (5 bases). The ends were cut back, 2 bases at V and 6 bases at J, with 6 bases in the middle. Germline CDR1 reads MNHEY; CDR2 reads SVGAGI. The CDR3 covers 12 residues. The CDR3, as DNA: TGTGCCAGCAGTTACAAGGGGGATACGCAGTATTTT. Amino acids: CASSYKGDTQYF.

This clone has more than one count but fewer than ten. The rearrangement links TRBV4-1 to TRBJ1-1; TRBD1 matches at 7 bases. CDR3 length equals 13 residues. Germline-derived CDR1 and CDR2 are MGHRA and YSYEKL. The V gene end was trimmed by 3 bases and the J gene end by 4 bases; junction bases not matched to a gene: 2. The CDR3 DNA is TGCGCCAGCAGCCACTCAGGGGGCACTGAAGCTTTCTTT. Protein: CASSHSGGTEAFF.

A note on this clone: One junction end does not reproduce the germline sequence, and a read error may be involved. The rearrangement joins TRBV7-3 to TRBJ2-3; D is ambiguous. Per the germline V gene, CDR1 is SGHTA and CDR2 is FQGTGA. CDR3 length: 13 residues. The CDR3 nucleotides read TGTGCCAGCAGCTTGGGCAGCATAGATACGCAGTATTTT. It yields the protein CASSLGSIDTQYF.

The chain recombines TRBV9 with TRBJ2-1; 9 bases align to TRBD2. Unmatched junction bases numbered 4, after V lost 1 base and J lost 2 bases. The CDR3 totals 16 residues. Germline V gene data show CDR1 as SGDLS and CDR2 as YYNGEE. Here the CDR3 reads CASSVKSGGTYNEQFF. DNA of the CDR3: TGTGCCAGCAGCGTAAAGAGCGGGGGGACCTACAATGAGCAGTTCTTC.

The CDR3 DNA reads TGCAGCGTTGTTTACGGGGAGGCCTACGAGCAGTACTTC. It is translated as CSVVYGEAYEQYF. The V call is TRBV29-1, the J call TRBJ2-7; D is perhaps TRBD2 (6 bases). Per the germline V gene, CDR1 is SQVTM and CDR2 is ANQGSEA. The V end lost 4 bases, the J end lost 2 bases, and 12 bases lay between the germline ends. The CDR3 totals 13 residues.

Many counts were recorded for this clone. The V gene is TRBV19, the J gene TRBJ1-3, with D maybe TRBD1 (6 bases). Germline CDR1 reads LNHDA; CDR2 reads SQIVND (reference sequence). The CDR3 length is 13 residues. Trimming took 10 bases from V and 8 from J, leaving 18 bases between them. For the CDR3, the DNA is TGTGCCAACCCAGGGGCGAGGGTTGACACCATATATTTT. Translation gives CANPGARVDTIYF.

J is TRBJ2-5 and V is TRBV7-3, with 9 bases fitting TRBD1. V gave up 5 bases and J gave up 4 bases; unmatched junction bases: 11. This CDR3 is 16 amino acids long. The V gene's germline CDR1 is SGHTA and CDR2 FQGTGA. The DNA for the CDR3 is TGTGCCAGCAGCCAAACCGGGACAGGGAAGGGAGAGACCCAGTACTTC. Amino acid sequence: CASSQTGTGKGETQYF.

This clone appeared once. This sequence joins TRBV4-1 and TRBJ2-1, with TRBD2 matching 7 bases. The CDR3 consists of 15 residues. The V segment lost 5 bases and the J segment 0 bases; nucleotides outside the gene matches: 4. Germline V gene sequence: CDR1 MGHRA, CDR2 YSYEKL. The CDR3 sequence is CASSFRGDSYNEQFF. CDR3 sequence (DNA): TGCGCCAGCAGCTTCCGGGGGGACTCCTACAATGAGCAGTTCTTC.

The chain recombines TRBV5-1 with TRBJ2-5; unclear D gene. Trimming removed 0 bases from V and 4 bases from J, with 7 bases in between. Germline V gives CDR1 SGHRS, CDR2 YFSETQ. The CDR3 totals 13 residues. CDR3 amino acids: CASSLDVLETQYF. The CDR3 bases are TGCGCCAGCAGCTTGGATGTCCTAGAGACCCAGTACTTC.

This chain joins TRBV2 and TRBJ1-4, with D perhaps matching TRBD1 (5 bases). Between the trimmed V and J ends, which lost 2 bases and 8 bases, there was a span of 15 bases. This CDR3 spans 15 amino acids. Germline V gene data show CDR1 as SNHLY and CDR2 as FYNNEI. CDR3 in amino acids: CASSELGQGREKLFF. The DNA for the CDR3 is TGTGCCAGCAGTGAATTAGGGCAGGGTCGAGAAAAACTGTTTTTT.

This clone was found a few times. V usage is TRBV7-6 and J usage is TRBJ2-7; TRBD1 might be the D (5 bases). V was cut by 1 base and J by 3 bases, with 13 bases left in between. CDR3 length: 15 residues. The germline CDR1 and CDR2 sequences are SGHVS and FNYEAQ. In DNA, the CDR3 is TGTGCCAGCAGCTTAGGGGCAGGGCCTATCTACGAGCAGTACTTC. Its protein product is CASSLGAGPIYEQYF.

This clone was observed a handful of times. V usage is TRBV5-6 and J usage is TRBJ1-4, with D unclear. Trimming removed 7 bases from V and 4 bases from J, with 8 bases in between. The germline V gene encodes CDR1 SGHDT and CDR2 YYEEEE. CDR3 size: 12 residues. CDR3 protein: CASAKFNEKLFF. The CDR3 DNA sequence: TGTGCCAGCGCGAAGTTTAATGAAAAACTGTTTTTT.

The V gene is TRBV19, the J gene TRBJ2-7; 8 nucleotides agree with TRBD2. The CDR3 is made up of 15 amino acids. Germline V gene data show CDR1 as LNHDA and CDR2 as SQIVND (reference sequence). J was trimmed by 4 bases and V by 5 bases; bases with no gene match: 10. CDR3 in amino acids: CASSSKAGAPYEQYF. CDR3 in DNA: TGTGCCAGTAGTTCCAAAGCGGGGGCCCCTTACGAGCAGTACTTC.

A remark on this clone: A much larger clone differs from this one at a single base, so this may be a read error. V usage is TRBV7-3 and J usage is TRBJ1-1; D gene unclear. Germline-derived CDR1 and CDR2 are SGHTA and FQGTGA. This CDR3 region has 13 residues. V was shortened by 2 bases and J by 1 base, with 5 bases between the two germline ends. CDR3 loop: CASSLGQNTEAFF. The CDR3 DNA is TGTGCCAGCAGCTTAGGGCAGAACACTGAAGCTTTCTTT.